These 10 T cell receptor beta chains were all obtained from the same sample, sequenced in a study of Ad26.COV2.S vaccination and SARS-CoV-2 variants. Libraries were prepared by immunoSEQ multiplex PCR; TCRdb keeps only in-frame clonotypes and omits some of them. This table has about 390,000 clones, 92% appearing once. Treatment described: 15 to 20 received Ad26.COV2.S at low or high dose, single or two shots; a few received placebo; per-sample allocation not given. The investigators took samples on day 63 after the first vaccine or placebo injection. The input for sequencing was peripheral blood, taken in a trial of Ad26.COV2.S vaccine versus placebo. These receptors came from a person aged 18-65 years who received the Ad26.COV2.S COVID-19 vaccine or a placebo.

The chain employs TRBV10-3 and TRBJ1-2; 10 nucleotides line up with TRBD1. V was pared by 8 bases and J by 6 bases, with 9 bases of the junction left unmatched. The CDR3 totals 14 residues. CDR1 and CDR2 from the germline V gene are ENHRY and SYGVKD. The CDR3 reads CAIRGTGARDGYTF. CDR3 sequence (DNA): TGTGCCATCCGGGGGACAGGGGCCAGGGATGGCTACACCTTC.

Comments on this clone: Distinct nucleotide sequences in the sample also encode this CDR3. The V and J genes are TRBV12-3 or TRBV12-4 and TRBJ2-7; D not resolved. The CDR3 is 12 residues long. V was cut by 2 bases and J by 5 bases, with 7 bases left in between. The CDR3 sequence: CASSLRSHEQYF. DNA of the CDR3: TGTGCCAGCAGTTTAAGGTCTCACGAGCAGTACTTC.

The CDR3 bases are TGTGCCAGCAGCGCCCTGGTTGTCGGGGGTAATTCACCCCTCCACTTT. Protein sequence: CASSALVVGGNSPLHF. The chain links TRBV9 to TRBJ1-6, with TRBD1 as a possible D gene (5 bases). The CDR3 runs to 16 residues. CDR1 SGDLS and CDR2 YYNGEE come from the germline V gene. V gave up 3 bases and J gave up 6 bases, with 16 bases separating them.

The chain couples TRBV18 to TRBJ1-1; D is ambiguous. The V end was cut by 2 bases, the J end by 11 bases, with 12 bases between. Germline CDR1 reads KGHSH; CDR2 reads LQKENI. The CDR3 loop spans 12 amino acids. In DNA form, the CDR3 reads TGTGCCAGCTCACCAGCTACAGTCATGGCTTTCTTT. This gives the protein CASSPATVMAFF.

The genes are TRBV5-4 and TRBJ2-7, with D perhaps TRBD2 (6 bases). The V gene lost 4 bases and the J gene lost 2 bases, with 13 bases spanning the gap. Germline values: CDR1 SGHNT, CDR2 YYREEE (reference sequence). There are 14 residues in the CDR3. CDR3 residues: CASSAGLTPYEQYF. The CDR3 nucleotides are TGTGCCAGCAGCGCGGGACTCACCCCCTACGAGCAGTACTTC.

The V gene is TRBV7-2, the J gene TRBJ1-2; TRBD1 agrees at 9 bases. The CDR3 is made up of 14 amino acids. Germline loops: CDR1 SGHTA, CDR2 FQGNSA. V was clipped by 5 bases and J by 8 bases; unmatched bases: 9. The DNA of the CDR3 is TGTGCCAGCAGCGCGAACCCACAGGGGGCCGGCTACACCTTC. It encodes CASSANPQGAGYTF.

V gene TRBV28 combines with J gene TRBJ2-7; D is undetermined. CDR3 length equals 15 residues. Germline values: CDR1 MDHEN, CDR2 SYDVKM. V shed 2 bases and J shed 2 bases, with 13 bases lying between them. CDR3 sequence: CASSLSHAPTYEQYF. In DNA form, the CDR3 reads TGTGCCAGCAGTTTAAGCCACGCACCAACCTACGAGCAGTACTTC.

V usage is TRBV27 and J usage is TRBJ2-3; D not certain. From germline, CDR1 is MNHEY and CDR2 SMNVEV (reference sequence). Trimming removed 3 bases at V and 8 bases at J, with 12 bases between. This CDR3 has 13 residues. CDR3 nucleotides: TGTGCCAGCAGTTTTCAACCACCTACTACGCAGTATTTT. This codes for CASSFQPPTTQYF.

This clone has just one count. This rearrangement joins TRBV7-2 to TRBJ2-1; 11 bases agree with TRBD1. This CDR3 contains 15 residues. Germline CDR1 and CDR2: SGHTA and FQGNSA. J gave up 8 bases and V 3 bases, and 6 bases lay outside the gene matches. Written as DNA, the CDR3 is TGTGCCAGCAGCTTGGACAGGGGGCGAATCGATGAGCAGTTCTTC. Its protein product is CASSLDRGRIDEQFF.

This chain connects TRBV30 to TRBJ2-2; D is perhaps TRBD2 (5 bases). V shed 0 bases and J shed 6 bases, with 11 bases lying between them. This CDR3 comprises 14 residues. Germline V gene lookup returns CDR1 GTSNPN and CDR2 SVGIG (reference sequence). The CDR3 spells CAWSVFQEAGELFF. The CDR3 region has the DNA TGTGCCTGGAGTGTTTTTCAGGAGGCCGGGGAGCTGTTTTTT.